The clone carrying this T cell receptor beta chain appeared a few times. Its antigen is not identified. At one of its ends the junction is not consistent with the germline gene, which may arise from a read error. This CDR3 contains 15 residues. Germline V lookup: CDR1 SGHNT, CDR2 YYREEE (reference sequence). Semi-nested PCR with Nested Universal Primer A followed constant-region reverse priming of full-length variable regions. Each CDR3 protein is one row after TCRdb ran MiXCR on the 5' RACE reads. The sample consists of about 57,000 distinct CDR3 sequences, around 26% of them appearing once. Findings and limits, study-wide: The larger-cohort validation was restricted to a single TCR beta V-J rearrangement rather than whole repertoires.

Sequencing used tumor-infiltrating memory CD4+ T cells sorted from the breast tumor. Regarding subset: memory CD4+ T cells, CD4+CD45RO+CD25-. The clonotype was recovered from a female donor with breast cancer. V is TRBV5-4 and J is TRBJ1-2; TRBD1 agrees at 12 bases. CDR3 coding DNA: TGTGCCAGCAGCTCCGGGACAGGGGGCGCGGCATACTCTCGCTTC. Protein product: CASSSGTGGAAYSRF.